Below, 3 T cell receptor beta chains from the same sample are listed, as sequenced in a study of blood T cells in healthy people across ages. Sample-barcoded 5' priming and a J-beta primer mix drove a second PCR of roughly 7 to 11 cycles. TCRdb redid the calling of the 5' RACE reads with MiXCR, one entry per CDR3 protein. The sample yields around 750,000 distinct CDR3 sequences, 40% to 65% seen once. Material: blood. These receptors all stem from a man at least 80 years old in good health.

The chain links TRBV4-2 to TRBJ2-3; 9 nucleotides match TRBD2. The germline V gene encodes CDR1 LGHNA and CDR2 YNFKEQ. Trimming at V came to 0 bases and at J to 4 bases, leaving 5 bases not matched to a gene. This CDR3 spans 16 amino acids. The CDR3: CASSQDPSGISDTQYF. CDR3 DNA sequence: TGTGCCAGCAGCCAAGACCCTAGCGGGATCTCAGATACGCAGTATTTT.

This clonotype was observed a few times. This chain uses TRBV2 with TRBJ1-2; 7 nucleotides line up with TRBD1. V trimming: 1 base; J trimming: 3 bases; junction bases outside the gene matches: 2. The CDR3 totals 14 residues. CDR1 and CDR2 (germline): SNHLY, FYNNEI. DNA for the CDR3: TGTGCCAGCAGTGAAGTAGGACAGGACTATGGCTACACCTTC. Residues: CASSEVGQDYGYTF.

This clonotype was detected a few times. The V gene is TRBV25-1, the J gene TRBJ2-7; D may be TRBD1 or TRBD2 (7 bases each). This CDR3 spans 15 amino acids. The V and J ends lost 8 bases and 0 bases respectively, with 17 bases between them. Germline V gives CDR1 MGHDK, CDR2 SYGVNS. The CDR3 reads CASSLGGDSSYEQYF. Written as DNA, the CDR3 is TGTGCCAGCTCCTTGGGAGGGGACAGCTCCTACGAGCAGTACTTC.